The source of this T cell receptor beta chain is a study of cytomegalovirus exposure and HLA in healthy donors. The study's findings and limits: Through in vitro validation, three CMV-associated chains were shown to be specific for CMV antigens. The study labeled 150 or so TCR beta chains cytomegalovirus-associated. Most TCRs appeared rarely, but some public TCRs recurred in many donors. Cytomegalovirus status was reportedly diagnosed by the classifier with high specificity and sensitivity.

From germline, CDR1 is SGHRS and CDR2 YFSETQ. The CDR3 is 13 residues long. Trimming pared 0 bases from V and 6 bases from J, leaving 7 bases between. TCRdb keeps only in-frame clones here, not all; method: immunoSEQ multiplex PCR. Altogether some 340,000 clones are present, about nine tenths being singletons, with the ten largest covering roughly 1.2%. In the case of this clone: What it binds is not known.

V gene TRBV5-1 combines with J gene TRBJ2-1, with unresolved D. Material: PBMCs. This receptor was obtained from a woman in her 30s in good health and CMV-seropositive. In DNA, the CDR3 is TGCGCCAGCAGCTTGGAATCCAGCAATGAGCAGTTCTTC. It translates to CASSLESSNEQFF.